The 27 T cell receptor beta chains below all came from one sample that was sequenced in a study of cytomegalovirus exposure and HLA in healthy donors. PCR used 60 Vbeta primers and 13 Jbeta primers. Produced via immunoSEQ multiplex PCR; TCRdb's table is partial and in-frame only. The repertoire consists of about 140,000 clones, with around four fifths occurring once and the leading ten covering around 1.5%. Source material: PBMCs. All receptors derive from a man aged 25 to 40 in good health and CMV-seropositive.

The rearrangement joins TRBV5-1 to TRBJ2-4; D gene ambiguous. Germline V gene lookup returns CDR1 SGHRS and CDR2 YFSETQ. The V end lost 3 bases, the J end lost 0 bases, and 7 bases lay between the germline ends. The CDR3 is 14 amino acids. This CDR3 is CASSSLLAKNIQYF. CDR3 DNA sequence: TGCGCCAGCAGCTCCCTACTAGCCAAAAACATTCAGTACTTC.

CDR3 nucleotide sequence: TGCAGCGTTCGATCCGGGACAGCCAATTCACCCCTCCACTTT. Residues: CSVRSGTANSPLHF. The V and J genes are TRBV29-1 and TRBJ1-6, with TRBD1 matching over 7 bases. CDR3 length: 14 amino acids. Germline assignment: CDR1 SQVTM and CDR2 ANQGSEA. After removal of 5 bases from V and 7 bases from J, the junction contained 8 bases not matched to a gene.

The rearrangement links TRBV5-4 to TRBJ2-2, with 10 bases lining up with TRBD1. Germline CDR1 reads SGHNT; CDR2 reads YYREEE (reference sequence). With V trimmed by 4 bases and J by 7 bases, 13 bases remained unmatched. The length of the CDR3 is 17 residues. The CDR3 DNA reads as TGTGCCAGCAGCCCACGACTTGGGACAGGGGAGGGCGGGGAGCTGTTTTTT. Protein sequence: CASSPRLGTGEGGELFF.

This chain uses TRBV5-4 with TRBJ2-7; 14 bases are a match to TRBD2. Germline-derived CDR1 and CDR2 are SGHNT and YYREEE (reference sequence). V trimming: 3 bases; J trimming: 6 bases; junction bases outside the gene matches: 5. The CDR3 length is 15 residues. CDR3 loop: CASSSRTSGGFEQYF. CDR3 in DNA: TGTGCCAGCAGCTCCCGGACTAGCGGGGGGTTCGAGCAGTACTTC.

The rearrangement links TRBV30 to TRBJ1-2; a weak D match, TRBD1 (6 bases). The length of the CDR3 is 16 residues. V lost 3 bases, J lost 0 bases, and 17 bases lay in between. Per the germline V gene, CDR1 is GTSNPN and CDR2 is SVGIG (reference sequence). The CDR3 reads CAWSRDTGSPNYGYTF. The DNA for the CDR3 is TGTGCCTGGAGCCGGGACACGGGATCTCCTAACTATGGCTACACCTTC. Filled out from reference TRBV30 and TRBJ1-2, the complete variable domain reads SQTIHQWPATLVQPVGSPLSLECTVEGTSNPNLYWYRQAAGRGLQLLFYSVGIGQISSEVPQNLSASRPQDRQFILSSKKLLLSDSGFYLCAWSRDTGSPNYGYTFGSGTRLTVV.

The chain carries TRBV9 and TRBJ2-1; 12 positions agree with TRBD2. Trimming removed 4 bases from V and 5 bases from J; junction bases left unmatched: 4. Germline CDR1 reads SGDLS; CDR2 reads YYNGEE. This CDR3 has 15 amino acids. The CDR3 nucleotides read TGTGCCAGCAGCCCAACTAGCGGGAGGAACAATGAGCAGTTCTTC. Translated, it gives CASSPTSGRNNEQFF.

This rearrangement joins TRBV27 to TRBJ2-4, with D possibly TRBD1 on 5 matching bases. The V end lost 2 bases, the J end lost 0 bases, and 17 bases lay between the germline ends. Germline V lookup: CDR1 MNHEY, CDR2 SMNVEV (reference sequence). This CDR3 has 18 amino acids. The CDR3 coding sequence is TGTGCCAGCAGTTTAGTATCCAGGGCAGTAATAGCCAAAAACATTCAGTACTTC. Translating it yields CASSLVSRAVIAKNIQYF.

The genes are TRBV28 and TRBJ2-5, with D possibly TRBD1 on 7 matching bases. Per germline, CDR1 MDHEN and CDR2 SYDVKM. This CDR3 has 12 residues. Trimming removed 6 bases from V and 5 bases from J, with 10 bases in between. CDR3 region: CASRAGGETQYF. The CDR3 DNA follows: TGTGCCAGCAGGGCAGGGGGGGAGACCCAGTACTTC.

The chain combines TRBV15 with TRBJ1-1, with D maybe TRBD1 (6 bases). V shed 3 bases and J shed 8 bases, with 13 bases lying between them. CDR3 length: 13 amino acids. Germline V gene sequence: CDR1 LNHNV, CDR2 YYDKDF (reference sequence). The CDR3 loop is CATSRERTEEAFF. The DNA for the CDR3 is TGTGCCACCAGCAGGGAAAGGACAGAAGAAGCTTTCTTT.

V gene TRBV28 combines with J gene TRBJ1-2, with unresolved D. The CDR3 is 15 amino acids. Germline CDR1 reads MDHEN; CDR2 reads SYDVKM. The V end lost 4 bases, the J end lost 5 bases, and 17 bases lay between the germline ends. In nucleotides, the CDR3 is TGTGCCAGCAGTTCCCGCGGGCCTTTCGATTATGGCTACACCTTC. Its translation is CASSSRGPFDYGYTF.

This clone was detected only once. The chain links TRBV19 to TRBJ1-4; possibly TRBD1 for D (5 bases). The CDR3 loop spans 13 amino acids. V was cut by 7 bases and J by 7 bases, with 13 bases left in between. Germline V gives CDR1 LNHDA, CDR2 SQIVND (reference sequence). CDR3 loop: CASNPGDFEKLFF. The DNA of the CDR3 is TGTGCCAGTAATCCGGGGGATTTTGAAAAACTGTTTTTT.

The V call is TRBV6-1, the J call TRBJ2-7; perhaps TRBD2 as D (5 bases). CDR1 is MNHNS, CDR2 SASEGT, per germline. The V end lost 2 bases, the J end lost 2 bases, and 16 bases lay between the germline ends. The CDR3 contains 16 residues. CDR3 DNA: TGTGCCAGCAGTGAATTTCGGGGAACTAATCCCTACGAGCAGTACTTC. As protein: CASSEFRGTNPYEQYF.

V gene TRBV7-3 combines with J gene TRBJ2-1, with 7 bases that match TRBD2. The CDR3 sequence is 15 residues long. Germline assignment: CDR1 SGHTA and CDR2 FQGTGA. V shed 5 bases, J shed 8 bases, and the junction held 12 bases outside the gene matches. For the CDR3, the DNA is TGTGCCAGCAGCCCCGGATCCCGTCGGGGGGATGAGCAGTTCTTC. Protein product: CASSPGSRRGDEQFF.

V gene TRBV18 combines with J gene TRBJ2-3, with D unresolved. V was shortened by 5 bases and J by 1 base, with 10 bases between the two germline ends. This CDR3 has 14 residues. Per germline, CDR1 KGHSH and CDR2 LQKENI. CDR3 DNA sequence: TGTGCCAGCTCAGGGCAGGAAGGCACAGATACGCAGTATTTT. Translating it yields CASSGQEGTDTQYF.

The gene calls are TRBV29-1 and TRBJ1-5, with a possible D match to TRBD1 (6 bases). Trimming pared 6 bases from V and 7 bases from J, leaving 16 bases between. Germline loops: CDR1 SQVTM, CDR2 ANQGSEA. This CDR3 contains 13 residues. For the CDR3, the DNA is TGCAGCGTCGACCCAGGGGAAGGGCAGCCCCAGCATTTT. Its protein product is CSVDPGEGQPQHF.

CDR3 sequence: CASSISPGQGAIAYNEQFF. The CDR3 region has the DNA TGTGCCAGTAGTATTTCGCCGGGACAGGGGGCGATAGCCTACAATGAGCAGTTCTTC. The chain joins TRBV19 to TRBJ2-1; 12 bases align to TRBD1. V lost 3 bases to trimming and J lost 2 bases; unmatched junction nucleotides: 11. CDR1 is LNHDA, CDR2 SQIVND, per germline (reference sequence). The CDR3 spans 19 residues.

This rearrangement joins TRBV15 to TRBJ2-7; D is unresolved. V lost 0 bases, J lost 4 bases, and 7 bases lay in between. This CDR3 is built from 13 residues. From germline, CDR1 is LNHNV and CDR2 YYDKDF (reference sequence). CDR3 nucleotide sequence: TGTGCCACCAGCAGAGATCAACGGTACGAGCAGTACTTC. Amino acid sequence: CATSRDQRYEQYF.

The CDR3 loop is CASSWGGTDTQYF. CDR3 sequence (DNA): TGTGCCAGCAGTTGGGGGGGCACAGATACGCAGTATTTT. The V and J genes are TRBV6-6 and TRBJ2-3; maybe TRBD2 (6 bases). Looked up from germline, CDR1 is MNHNY and CDR2 is SVGAGI (reference sequence). CDR3 length equals 13 residues. V shed 4 bases and J shed 1 base, with 6 bases lying between them.

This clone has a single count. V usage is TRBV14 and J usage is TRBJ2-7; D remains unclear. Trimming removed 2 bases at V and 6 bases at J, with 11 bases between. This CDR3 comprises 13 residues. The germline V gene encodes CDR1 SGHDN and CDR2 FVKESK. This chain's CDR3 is CASSQSYSSEQYF. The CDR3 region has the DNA TGTGCCAGCAGCCAATCCTACTCAAGCGAGCAGTACTTC.

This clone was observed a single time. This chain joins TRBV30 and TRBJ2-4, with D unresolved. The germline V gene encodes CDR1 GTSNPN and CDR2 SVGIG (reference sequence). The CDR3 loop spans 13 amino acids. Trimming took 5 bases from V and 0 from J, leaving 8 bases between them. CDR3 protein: CAWEVLAKNIQYF. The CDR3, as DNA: TGTGCCTGGGAGGTATTAGCCAAAAACATTCAGTACTTC.

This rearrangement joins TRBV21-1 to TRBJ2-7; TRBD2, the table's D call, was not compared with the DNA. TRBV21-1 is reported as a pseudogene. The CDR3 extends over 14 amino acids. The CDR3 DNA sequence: TGTGCCAGCAGCAAGAATGAGATCTCCTACGAGCAGTACTTC. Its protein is CASSKNEISYEQYF.

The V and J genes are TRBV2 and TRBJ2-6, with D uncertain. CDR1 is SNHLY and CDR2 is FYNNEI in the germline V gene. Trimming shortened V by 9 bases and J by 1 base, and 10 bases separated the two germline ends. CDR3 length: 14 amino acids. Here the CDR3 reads CARDPESGANVLTF. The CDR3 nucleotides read TGTGCCAGAGATCCGGAGTCTGGGGCCAACGTCCTGACTTTC.

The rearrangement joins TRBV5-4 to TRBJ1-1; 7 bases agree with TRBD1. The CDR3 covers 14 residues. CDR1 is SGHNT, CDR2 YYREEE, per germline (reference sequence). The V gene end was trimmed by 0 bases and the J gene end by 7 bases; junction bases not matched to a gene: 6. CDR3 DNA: TGTGCCAGCAGCTTGGACCTTCGACAGGGTGAAGCTTTCTTT. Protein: CASSLDLRQGEAFF.

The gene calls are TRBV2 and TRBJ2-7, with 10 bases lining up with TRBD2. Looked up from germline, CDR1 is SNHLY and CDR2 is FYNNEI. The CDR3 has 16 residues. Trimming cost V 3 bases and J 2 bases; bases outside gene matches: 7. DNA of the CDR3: TGTGCCAGCAGTGAGAATCTAGCGGGGGTTGCCTACGAGCAGTACTTC. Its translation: CASSENLAGVAYEQYF.

This chain's CDR3 is CASRMTGSNQPQHF. Here the CDR3 DNA reads TGTGCCAGCAGGATGACAGGGAGCAATCAGCCCCAGCATTTT. The rearrangement links TRBV28 to TRBJ1-5; 7 bases are a match to TRBD1. Unmatched junction bases numbered 3, after V lost 6 bases and J lost 1 base. This CDR3 contains 14 residues. CDR1 and CDR2 from the germline V gene are MDHEN and SYDVKM.

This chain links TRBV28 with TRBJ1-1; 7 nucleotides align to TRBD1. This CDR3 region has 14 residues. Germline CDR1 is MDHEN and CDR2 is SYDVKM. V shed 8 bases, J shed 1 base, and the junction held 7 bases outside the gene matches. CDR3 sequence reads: CASAAGGSNTEAFF. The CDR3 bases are TGTGCCAGCGCTGCAGGGGGTTCGAACACTGAAGCTTTCTTT.

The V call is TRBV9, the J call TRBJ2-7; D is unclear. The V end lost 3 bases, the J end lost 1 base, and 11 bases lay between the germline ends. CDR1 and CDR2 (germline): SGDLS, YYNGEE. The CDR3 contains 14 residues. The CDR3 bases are TGTGCCAGCAGCGGAGGATCAAGGTCCTACGAGCAGTACTTC. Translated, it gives CASSGGSRSYEQYF.